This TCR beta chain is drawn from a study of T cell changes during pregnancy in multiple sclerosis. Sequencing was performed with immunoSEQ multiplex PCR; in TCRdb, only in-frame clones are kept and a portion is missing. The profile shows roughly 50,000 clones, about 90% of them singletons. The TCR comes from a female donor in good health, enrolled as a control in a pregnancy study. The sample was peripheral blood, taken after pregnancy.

The CDR3 DNA sequence: TGTGCCAGCAGTATGAGGCGGGAGTCTCTCGAGCAGTACTTC. Protein product: CASSMRRESLEQYF. The V gene is TRBV5-4, the J gene TRBJ2-7; 7 nucleotides agree with TRBD2. The CDR3 is made up of 14 amino acids. The V gene's germline CDR1 is SGHNT and CDR2 YYREEE (reference sequence). Germline trimming cut 5 bases from V and 6 bases from J; bases unmatched to any gene: 11.